One and the same sample provided the 10 T cell receptor beta chains below, sequenced in a study of shared clonotypes between healthy human individuals. The protocol was immunoSEQ multiplex PCR, while the TCRdb copy is restricted to in-frame clones and leaves out a portion. This sample has under 150,000 clones, with under 70% found just once. Sequencing input: memory CD8+ T cells sorted from blood. The subset is: CD45RO+ cells pooled with CCR7-negative TemRA cells. These TCRs come from a woman aged 30 to 39 in good health.

This clone was counted a single time. The J gene is TRBJ2-7, the V gene TRBV11-3, with D possibly matching TRBD2 (6 bases). The CDR3 sequence is 13 residues long. Trimming removed 1 base from V and 9 bases from J, with 13 bases in between. Germline CDR1 SGHNT, CDR2 YENEEA. The CDR3 reads CASSLGDSGRQYF. DNA for the CDR3: TGTGCCAGCAGCTTAGGAGACTCCGGGAGGCAGTACTTC.

This sequence joins TRBV15 and TRBJ2-7; TRBD1 matches at 7 bases. The V gene's germline CDR1 is LNHNV and CDR2 YYDKDF (reference sequence). The V and J ends lost 1 base and 5 bases, in that order; junction bases with no gene match: 8. CDR3 size: 15 residues. CDR3 in amino acids: CATSRGDSLRDEQYF. CDR3 DNA: TGTGCCACCAGCAGAGGGGACAGCCTAAGGGACGAGCAGTACTTC.

About this clone: It differs at one base from a far larger clone, so likely a read error. This sample also contains other DNA sequences that code for the same CDR3. The genes are TRBV7-8 and TRBJ2-7; 11 nucleotides line up with TRBD1. The J segment lost 5 bases and the V segment lost 6 bases, leaving 9 bases of the junction unmatched. The CDR3 extends over 15 amino acids. Germline lookup yields CDR1 SGHVS and CDR2 FQNEAQ. CDR3 in amino acids: CASRKDRGPQDEQYF. CDR3 DNA: TGTGCCAGCAGGAAGGACAGGGGGCCGCAAGACGAGCAGTACTTC.

The chain employs TRBV5-6 and TRBJ1-1; D ambiguous. This CDR3 contains 12 residues. The V end was cut by 2 bases, the J end by 11 bases, with 13 bases between. CDR1 is SGHDT, CDR2 YYEEEE, per germline. The CDR3 loop reads CASSFNGGVAFF. CDR3 nucleotide sequence: TGTGCCAGCAGCTTCAACGGTGGGGTTGCTTTCTTT.

V is TRBV7-9 and J is TRBJ2-7; perhaps D is TRBD1 or TRBD2 (6 bases each). Germline CDR1 SEHNR, CDR2 FQNEAQ (reference sequence). The length of the CDR3 is 14 residues. V lost 5 bases and J lost 3, with 14 bases in between. This chain's CDR3 is CASSLGGLYYEQYF. CDR3 coding DNA: TGTGCCAGCAGCCTAGGGGGACTTTACTACGAGCAGTACTTC.

The chain uses TRBV29-1 and TRBJ1-2, with 9 bases aligning to TRBD1. Trimming removed 7 bases from V and 4 bases from J; junction bases left unmatched: 7. Looked up from germline, CDR1 is SQVTM and CDR2 is ANQGSEA. This CDR3 is built from 13 residues. The CDR3 region has the DNA TGCAGCGCCTACAGGGGGCGTATCTATGGCTACACCTTC. Encoded protein: CSAYRGRIYGYTF.

The genes are TRBV19 and TRBJ2-7, with 10 positions matching TRBD1. Per the germline V gene, CDR1 is LNHDA and CDR2 is SQIVND (reference sequence). This CDR3 has 14 residues. With V trimmed by 3 bases and J by 2 bases, 1 base remained unmatched. The CDR3 here is CASSMGQGPYEQYF. DNA for the CDR3: TGTGCCAGTAGTATGGGACAGGGGCCCTACGAGCAGTACTTC.

For the CDR3, the DNA is TGCGCCAGCAGCCAAGAGGTACACAGGGCGGGCTACGAGCAGTACTTC. Translation gives CASSQEVHRAGYEQYF. The genes are TRBV4-1 and TRBJ2-7; D may be TRBD1 (6 bases). This CDR3 has 16 amino acids. In germline, CDR1 is MGHRA, CDR2 YSYEKL. Trimming pared 0 bases from V and 3 bases from J, leaving 15 bases between.

This chain links TRBV5-5 with TRBJ1-1; D unclear. Germline CDR1 and CDR2: SGHKS and YYEKEE (reference sequence). Deletions cut 0 bases from V and 11 bases from J, with 17 bases between. CDR3 length: 14 amino acids. CDR3 amino acids: CASSLAPGAPGAFF. CDR3 in DNA: TGTGCCAGCAGCTTGGCTCCAGGTGCTCCCGGGGCTTTCTTT.

The V call is TRBV20-1, the J call TRBJ2-7, with D hard to call. Germline lookup yields CDR1 DFQATT and CDR2 SNEGSKA (reference sequence). The length of the CDR3 is 11 residues. The V end was cut by 3 bases, the J end by 3 bases, with 6 bases between. Here the CDR3 DNA reads TGCAGTGCTAGTCTTAACTACGAGCAGTACTTC. Protein: CSASLNYEQYF.